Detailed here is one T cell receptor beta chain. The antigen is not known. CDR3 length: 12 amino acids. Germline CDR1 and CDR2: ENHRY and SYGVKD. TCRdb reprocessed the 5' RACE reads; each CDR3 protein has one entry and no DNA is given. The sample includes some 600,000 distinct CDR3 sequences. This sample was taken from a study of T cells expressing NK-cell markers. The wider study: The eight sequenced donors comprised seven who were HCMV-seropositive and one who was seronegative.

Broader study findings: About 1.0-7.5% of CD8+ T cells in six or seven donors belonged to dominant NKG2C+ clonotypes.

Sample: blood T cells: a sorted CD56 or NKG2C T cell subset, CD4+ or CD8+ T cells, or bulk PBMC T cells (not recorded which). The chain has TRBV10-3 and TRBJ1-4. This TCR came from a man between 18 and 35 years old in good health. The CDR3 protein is CAISDRNEKLFF.